This T cell receptor beta chain was identified during a study of shared clonotypes between healthy human individuals. As for the study in general: CD4 naive cells filled three plates per donor, CD4 memory three, CD8 naive two and CD8 memory one.

A remark on this clone: Its antigen is unknown.

V lost 4 bases and J lost 2, with 10 bases in between. Germline assignment: CDR1 SQVTM and CDR2 ANQGSEA. This CDR3 is 13 amino acids long. Only in-frame clones appear in the TCRdb table, and some are missing; sequencing was by immunoSEQ multiplex PCR. Of around 2.5 million clones listed, 80% to 95% are singletons. Study conclusions and caveats: Rarefaction demonstrated incomplete sorted-subset sequencing despite large depth. Richness estimates generally favored naive over memory subsets.

This clonotype originated in a man between 18 and 35 years old in good health. Some clones in this sample may be carry-over from other donors' samples. The chain couples TRBV29-1 to TRBJ2-3, with no clear D. The sample was naive CD4+ T cells from PBMCs. Specified subset: CD45RA+ positively selected. This CDR3 is CSVVSLYTDTQYF. In DNA, the CDR3 is TGCAGCGTTGTAAGCCTTTACACAGATACGCAGTATTTT.